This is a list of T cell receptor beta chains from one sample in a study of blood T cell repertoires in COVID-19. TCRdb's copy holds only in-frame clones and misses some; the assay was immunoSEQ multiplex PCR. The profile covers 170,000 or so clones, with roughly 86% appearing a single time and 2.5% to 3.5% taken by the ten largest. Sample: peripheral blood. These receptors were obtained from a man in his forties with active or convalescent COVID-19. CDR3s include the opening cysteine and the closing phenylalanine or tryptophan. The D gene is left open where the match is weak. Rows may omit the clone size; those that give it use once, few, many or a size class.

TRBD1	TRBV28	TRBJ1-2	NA	TGTGCCAGCAGTTCCGGACAGGGGACGGGCTATGGCTACACCTTC	CASSSGQGTGYGYTF
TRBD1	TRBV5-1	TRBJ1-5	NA	TGCGCCAGCAGCTTGGTGCGGGCGGGGGACAGGGAGGTTATATCAGGCAATCAGCCCCAGCATTTT	CASSLVRAGDREVISGNQPQHF
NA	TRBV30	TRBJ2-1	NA	TGTGCCTGGGGTTGGTGGGGCCGCAATGAGCAGTTCTTC	CAWGWWGRNEQFF
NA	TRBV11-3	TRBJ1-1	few	TGTGCCAGCAGCTTAGCAGGGGCAGGCACTGAAGCTTTCTTT	CASSLAGAGTEAFF
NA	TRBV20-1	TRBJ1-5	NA	TGCAGTGCTAGTTGGAGGAATCAGCCCCAGCATTTT	CSASWRNQPQHF
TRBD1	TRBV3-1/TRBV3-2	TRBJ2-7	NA	TGTGCCAGCAGCCCCGGGACAGGGGTTTACGAGCAGTACTTC	CASSPGTGVYEQYF
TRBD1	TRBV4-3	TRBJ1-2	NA	TGCGCCAGCAGCCGAGATTCCGACAGGGGCGTCTATGGCTACACCTTC	CASSRDSDRGVYGYTF
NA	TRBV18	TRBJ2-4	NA	TGTGCCAGCTCACTCCGCTCCTTTTCAGGGGATGGGGACATTCAGTACTTC	CASSLRSFSGDGDIQYF
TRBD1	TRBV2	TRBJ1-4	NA	TGTGCCAGCATCCTCGACAGGGGGAGTGAAAAACTGTTTTTT	CASILDRGSEKLFF
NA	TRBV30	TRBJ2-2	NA	TGTGCCTGGTCGACAGGGAACACCGGGGAGCTGTTTTTT	CAWSTGNTGELFF
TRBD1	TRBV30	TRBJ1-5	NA	TGTGCCTGGAGTGTATCCCGGACAGGGGGCTATCAGCCCCAGCATTTT	CAWSVSRTGGYQPQHF
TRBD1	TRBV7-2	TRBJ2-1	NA	TGTGCCAGCAGCTTACTCGGAGACAGGGCCAGGGCTTATGAGCAGTTCTTC	CASSLLGDRARAYEQFF
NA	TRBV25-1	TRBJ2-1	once	TGTGCCAGCCCAACTCCCCGCAGGGGCTATAACCTAGGCGATGAGCAGTTCTTC	CASPTPRRGYNLGDEQFF
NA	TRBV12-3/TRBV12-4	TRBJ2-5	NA	TGTGCCAGCAGTTTCCAGGAGACCCAGTACTTC	CASSFQETQYF
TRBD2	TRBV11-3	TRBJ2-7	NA	TGTGCCAGCAGCCTGCGACTAGCGGGGGGAAGCTACTACGAGCAGTACTTC	CASSLRLAGGSYYEQYF
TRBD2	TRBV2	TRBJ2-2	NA	TGTGCCAGCAGCCCCATCTCGGCGGGGGGCCGTGGAGATACGAACACCGGGGAGCTGTTTTTT	CASSPISAGGRGDTNTGELFF
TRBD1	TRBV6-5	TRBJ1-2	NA	TGTGCCAGCAGTCCGACCGGACAGGGAAACTATGGCTACACCTTC	CASSPTGQGNYGYTF
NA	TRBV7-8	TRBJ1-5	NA	TGTGCCAGCAGCCTGGGACACCCGACTTATAGCAATCAGCCCCAGCATTTT	CASSLGHPTYSNQPQHF
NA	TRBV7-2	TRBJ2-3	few	TGTGCCAGCAGCTTAGCCCTAGTAACAGATACGCAGTATTTT	CASSLALVTDTQYF
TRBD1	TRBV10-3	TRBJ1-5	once	TGTGCCATCGGATTACAGGGGGCGGGTCAGCCCCAGCATTTT	CAIGLQGAGQPQHF
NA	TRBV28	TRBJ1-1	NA	TGTGCCAGCAGACCCTCAGGGCCCTCCGAAGCTTTCTTT	CASRPSGPSEAFF
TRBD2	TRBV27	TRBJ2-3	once	TGTGCCAGCAGACGGGGGGGCCGCACAGATACGCAGTATTTT	CASRRGGRTDTQYF
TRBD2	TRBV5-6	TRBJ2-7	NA	TGTGCCAGCAGCTTCTCCCCGGGGGGAAGGGCCGGGGAGTACTTC	CASSFSPGGRAGEYF
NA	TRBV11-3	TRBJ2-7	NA	TGTGCCAGCAGCTCTCCGGGGGGTGGGGACAGGCGGGCTGAGCAGTACTTC	CASSSPGGGDRRAEQYF
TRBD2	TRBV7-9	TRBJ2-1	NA	TGTGCCGGGGTGACTAGCGGGGGACGGGGAAACAATGAGCAGTTCTTC	CAGVTSGGRGNNEQFF
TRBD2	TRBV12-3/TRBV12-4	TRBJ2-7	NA	TGTGCCAGCAATCCGGGACTAGCCTACGAGCAGTACTTC	CASNPGLAYEQYF
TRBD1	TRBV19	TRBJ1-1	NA	TGTGCCAGTAGCCCCGAACAGGGGTCGGGCACTGAAGCTTTCTTT	CASSPEQGSGTEAFF
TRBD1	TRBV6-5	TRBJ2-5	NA	TGTGCCAGCAGTTCCCGGGACAGCCAAGAGACCCAGTACTTC	CASSSRDSQETQYF
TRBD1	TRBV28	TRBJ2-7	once	TGTGCCAGCAGTTTAGGGGACAGGTCCTACGAGCAGTACTTC	CASSLGDRSYEQYF
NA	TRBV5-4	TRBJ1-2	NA	TGTGCCAGCAGCGGGAACCAGGGGTATGGCTACACCTTC	CASSGNQGYGYTF
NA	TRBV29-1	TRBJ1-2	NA	TGCAGCGTTGATAGCTGGGGAGCGAAGGGCTACACCTTC	CSVDSWGAKGYTF
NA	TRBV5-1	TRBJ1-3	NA	TGCGCCAGCAGCCCAGGGGAGGGAGCTACGGGAGGAAACACCATATATTTT	CASSPGEGATGGNTIYF
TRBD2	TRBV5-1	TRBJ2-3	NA	TGCGCCAGCAGCTATAGCGGGGGCCCAGATACGCAGTATTTT	CASSYSGGPDTQYF
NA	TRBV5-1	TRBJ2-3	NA	TGCGCCAGCAGACCTGACAGCCATAGCACAGATACGCAGTATTTT	CASRPDSHSTDTQYF
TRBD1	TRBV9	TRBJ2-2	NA	TGTGCCAGCAGCGCCGGTCTCCGGGACAGGGGGCGAGTCGGGGAGCTGTTTTTT	CASSAGLRDRGRVGELFF
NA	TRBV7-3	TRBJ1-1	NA	TGTGCCAGCAGCTTAGCAGGGGAAGGCACTGAAGCTTTCTTT	CASSLAGEGTEAFF
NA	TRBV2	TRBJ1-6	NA	TGTGCCAGCAGTGAGCGGTTTAATAATTCACCCCTCCACTTT	CASSERFNNSPLHF
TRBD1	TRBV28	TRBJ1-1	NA	TGTGCCAGCACTCCTGCCCAGGGGGCTGGGGGGAACACTGAAGCTTTCTTT	CASTPAQGAGGNTEAFF
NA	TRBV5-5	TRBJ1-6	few	TGTGCCAGCAGCAAAGACACCGATGATTCACCCCTCCACTTT	CASSKDTDDSPLHF
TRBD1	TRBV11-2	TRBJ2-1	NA	TGTGCCAGCAGCTTAGGGGCAGGGGGATCCAATGAGCAGTTCTTC	CASSLGAGGSNEQFF
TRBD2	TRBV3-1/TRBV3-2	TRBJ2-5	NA	TGTGCCAGCAGCCCGTCAAGCGGGGGCCCTACCGCGGAGACCCAGTACTTC	CASSPSSGGPTAETQYF
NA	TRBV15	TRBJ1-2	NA	TGTGCCACCAGCAGAGCGGACTCCCGCCCCTCTAACTATGGCTACACCTTC	CATSRADSRPSNYGYTF
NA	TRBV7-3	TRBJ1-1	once	TGTGCCAGCAGCCCGAAGGGCAGGGACACTGAAGCTTTCTTT	CASSPKGRDTEAFF
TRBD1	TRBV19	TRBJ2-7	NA	TGTGCCAGTAGTTCGACGGGACAGGACGTCGAGCAGTACTTC	CASSSTGQDVEQYF
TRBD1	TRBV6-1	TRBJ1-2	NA	TGTGCCAGCAGTGAACCGGGACAGCATGGTTATGGCTACACCTTC	CASSEPGQHGYGYTF
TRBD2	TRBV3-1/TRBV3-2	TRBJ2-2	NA	TGTGCCAGCAGCCAAGTGAATAGCGGGGGGCGGAACACCGGGGAGCTGTTTTTT	CASSQVNSGGRNTGELFF
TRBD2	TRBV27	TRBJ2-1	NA	TGTGCCAGTATAAATAGCGGGGTAAACATGGGTGAGCAGTTCTTC	CASINSGVNMGEQFF
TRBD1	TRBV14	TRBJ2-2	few	TGTGCCAGCAGCCGTAGGACAGGGGCGAACACCGGGGAGCTGTTTTTT	CASSRRTGANTGELFF
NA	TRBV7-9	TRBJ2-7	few	TGTGCCAGCAGCCCGGACACAACCTACGAGCAGTACTTC	CASSPDTTYEQYF
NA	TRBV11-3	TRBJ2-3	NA	TGTGCCAGCAGCTTAGCCGGCGGGGATACGCAGTATTTT	CASSLAGGDTQYF
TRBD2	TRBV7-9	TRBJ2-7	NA	TGTGCCAGCAGCCCAGCGGGGGGGGCCTACGAGCAGTACTTC	CASSPAGGAYEQYF
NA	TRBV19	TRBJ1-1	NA	TGTGCCAGTAGTATAGAGGGCTTCAGCACTGAAGCTTTCTTT	CASSIEGFSTEAFF
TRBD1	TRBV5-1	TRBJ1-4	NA	TGCGCCAGCAGCTTTTTCTGGACAGGGGATAATGAAAAACTGTTTTTT	CASSFFWTGDNEKLFF